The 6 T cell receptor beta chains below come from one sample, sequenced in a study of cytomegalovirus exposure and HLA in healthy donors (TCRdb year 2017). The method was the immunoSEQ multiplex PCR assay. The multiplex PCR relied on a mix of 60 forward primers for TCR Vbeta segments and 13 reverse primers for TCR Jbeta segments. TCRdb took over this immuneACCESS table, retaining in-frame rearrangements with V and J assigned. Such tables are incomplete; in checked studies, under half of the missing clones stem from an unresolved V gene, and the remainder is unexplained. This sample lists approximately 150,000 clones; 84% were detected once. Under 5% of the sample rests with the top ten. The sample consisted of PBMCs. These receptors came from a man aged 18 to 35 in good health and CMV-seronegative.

The CDR3 protein is CASSSQRESSYEQYF. The CDR3 nucleotides read TGTGCCAGCAGTTCCCAGCGGGAGAGCTCCTACGAGCAGTACTTC. V usage is TRBV6-1 and J usage is TRBJ2-7; 8 bases are shared with TRBD2. Germline V gene sequence: CDR1 MNHNS, CDR2 SASEGT. The junction had 6 bases not matched to a gene; V was cut back by 5 bases and J by 0 bases. The CDR3 covers 15 residues.

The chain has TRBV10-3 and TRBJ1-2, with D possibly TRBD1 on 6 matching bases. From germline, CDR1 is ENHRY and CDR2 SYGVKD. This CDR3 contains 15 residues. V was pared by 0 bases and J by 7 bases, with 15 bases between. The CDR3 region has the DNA TGTGCCATCAGTGAGTCGAAGGGGGACATGGCTGGCTACACCTTC. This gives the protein CAISESKGDMAGYTF.

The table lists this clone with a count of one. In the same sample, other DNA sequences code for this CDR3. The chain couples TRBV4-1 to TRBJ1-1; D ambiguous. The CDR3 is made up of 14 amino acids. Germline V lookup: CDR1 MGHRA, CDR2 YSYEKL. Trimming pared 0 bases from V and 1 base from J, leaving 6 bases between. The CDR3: CASSQEGGNTEAFF. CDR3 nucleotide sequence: TGCGCCAGCAGCCAAGAAGGCGGGAACACTGAAGCTTTCTTT.

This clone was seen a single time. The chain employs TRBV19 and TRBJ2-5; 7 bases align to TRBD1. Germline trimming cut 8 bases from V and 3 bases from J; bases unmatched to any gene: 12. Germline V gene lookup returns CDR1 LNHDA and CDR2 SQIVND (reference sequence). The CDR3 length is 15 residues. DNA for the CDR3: TGTGCCAGTGGGGACAGACTACCGAAAGAAGAGACCCAGTACTTC. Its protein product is CASGDRLPKEETQYF.

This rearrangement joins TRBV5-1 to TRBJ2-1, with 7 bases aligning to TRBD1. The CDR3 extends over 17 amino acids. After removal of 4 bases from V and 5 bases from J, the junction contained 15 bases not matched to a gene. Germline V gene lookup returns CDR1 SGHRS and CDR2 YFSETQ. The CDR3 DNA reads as TGCGCCAGCAGCAACCGACCCGGGACAGTTCTAAACAATGAGCAGTTCTTC. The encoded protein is CASSNRPGTVLNNEQFF.

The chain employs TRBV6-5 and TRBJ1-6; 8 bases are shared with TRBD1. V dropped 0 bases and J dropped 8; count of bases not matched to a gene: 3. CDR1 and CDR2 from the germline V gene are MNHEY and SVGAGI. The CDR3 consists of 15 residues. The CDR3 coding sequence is TGTGCCAGCAGTTACTCAGGACAGGGATATTCACCCCTCCACTTT. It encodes CASSYSGQGYSPLHF.